This T cell receptor beta chain was found in a study of cytomegalovirus exposure and HLA in healthy donors. The PCR contained 60 Vbeta and 13 Jbeta primers. Assay used: immunoSEQ multiplex PCR; TCRdb lists only in-frame clones, some missing. The sample yields around 280,000 clones, around 90% seen once. Germline-derived CDR1 and CDR2 are ENHRY and SYGVKD. J was trimmed by 7 bases and V by 6 bases; bases with no gene match: 9. This CDR3 contains 13 residues. The rearrangement joins TRBV10-3 to TRBJ2-7; TRBD1 aligns across 7 bases. This sequence was found in a young woman in good health and CMV-seronegative. The sample was PBMCs. The CDR3 bases are TGTGCCATCAGGGGACAGCCGGTAAGGGAGCAGTACTTC. It translates to CAIRGQPVREQYF.